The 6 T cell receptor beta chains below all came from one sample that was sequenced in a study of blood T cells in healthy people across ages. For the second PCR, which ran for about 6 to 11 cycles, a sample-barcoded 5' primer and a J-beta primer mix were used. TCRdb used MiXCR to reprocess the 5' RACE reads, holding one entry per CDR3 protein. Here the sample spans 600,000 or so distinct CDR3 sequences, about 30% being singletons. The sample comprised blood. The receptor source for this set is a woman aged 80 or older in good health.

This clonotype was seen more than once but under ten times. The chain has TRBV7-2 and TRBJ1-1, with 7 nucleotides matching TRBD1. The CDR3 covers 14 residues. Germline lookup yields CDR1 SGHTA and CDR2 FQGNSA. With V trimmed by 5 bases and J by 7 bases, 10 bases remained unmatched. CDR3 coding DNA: TGTGCCAGCAGCCGGGACAGCTTCTCGGTTGAAGCTTTCTTT. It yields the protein CASSRDSFSVEAFF.

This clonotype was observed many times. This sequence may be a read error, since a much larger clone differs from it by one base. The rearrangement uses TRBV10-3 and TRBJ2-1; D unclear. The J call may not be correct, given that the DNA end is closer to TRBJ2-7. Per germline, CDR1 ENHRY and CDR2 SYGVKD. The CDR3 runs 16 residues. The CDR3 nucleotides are TGTGCCATCAGTGAGTCGGTGGCTTTAATGTACAATGAGCAGTACTTC. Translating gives CAISESVALMYNEQYF.

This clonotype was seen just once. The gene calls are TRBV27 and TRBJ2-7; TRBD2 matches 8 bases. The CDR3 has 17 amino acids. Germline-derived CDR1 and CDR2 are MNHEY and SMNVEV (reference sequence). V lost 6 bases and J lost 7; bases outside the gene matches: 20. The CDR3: CASRPGTRYSSYNEQYF. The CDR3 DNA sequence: TGTGCCAGCAGACCTGGGACTAGGTATAGCTCCTACAATGAGCAGTACTTC.

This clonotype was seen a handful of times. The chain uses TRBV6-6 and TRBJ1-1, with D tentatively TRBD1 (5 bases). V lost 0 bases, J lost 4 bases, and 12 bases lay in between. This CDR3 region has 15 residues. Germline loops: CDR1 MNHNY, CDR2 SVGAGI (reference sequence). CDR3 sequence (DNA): TGTGCCAGCAGTTACTCAAGAGGGGTGGGCACTGAAGCTTTCTTT. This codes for CASSYSRGVGTEAFF.

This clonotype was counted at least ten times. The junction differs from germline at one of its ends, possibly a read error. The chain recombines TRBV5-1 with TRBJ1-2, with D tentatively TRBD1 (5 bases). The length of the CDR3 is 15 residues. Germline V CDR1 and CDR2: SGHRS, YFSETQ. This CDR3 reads CASSLGGRENSGYTF. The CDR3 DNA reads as TGCGCCAGCAGCTTGGGCGGCAGGGAAAACTCTGGCTACACCTTC. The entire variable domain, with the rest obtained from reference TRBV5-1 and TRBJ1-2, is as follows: KAGVTQTPRYLIKTRGQQVTLSCSPISGHRSVSWYQQTPGQGLQFLFEYFSETQRNKGNFPGRFSGRQFSNSRSEMNVSTLELGDSALYLCASSLGGRENSGYTFGSGTRLTVV.

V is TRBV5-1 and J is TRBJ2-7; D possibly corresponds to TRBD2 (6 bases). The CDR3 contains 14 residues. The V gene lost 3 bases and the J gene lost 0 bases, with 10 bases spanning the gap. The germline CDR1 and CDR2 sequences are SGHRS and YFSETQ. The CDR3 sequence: CASSWDFHSYEQYF. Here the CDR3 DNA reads TGCGCCAGCAGCTGGGACTTCCACTCCTACGAGCAGTACTTC. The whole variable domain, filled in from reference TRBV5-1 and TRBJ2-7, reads KAGVTQTPRYLIKTRGQQVTLSCSPISGHRSVSWYQQTPGQGLQFLFEYFSETQRNKGNFPGRFSGRQFSNSRSEMNVSTLELGDSALYLCASSWDFHSYEQYFGPGTRLTVT.